This T cell receptor (beta chain) was identified during a study of T cells in Graves' hyperthyroidism and ophthalmopathy. Points from the study as a whole: Among clonotypes expanded in thyroid above 0.001, most were also found in blood.

Germline CDR1 and CDR2: MNHEY and SMNVEV (reference sequence). The CDR3 length is 15 residues. V gave up 3 bases and J gave up 2 bases; unmatched junction bases: 5. TCR beta CDR3 regions were amplified from RNA transcripts. Researchers ran a first-round RT-PCR on the TCR CDR3 using the HTBI primer set. MiXCR was run by TCRdb on the multiplex PCR reads, yielding one entry per CDR3 protein. This table holds hundreds of thousands of distinct CDR3 sequences, less than 20% found once. This clonotype was counted a few times. Its target is not known. Individuals with ophthalmopathy presented a Clinical Activity Score of at least 3, a NOSPECS grade of at least 4 and a duration under 3 months. Diagnoses were made from clinical symptoms, serum measures (thyroxine and TRAb), thyroid ultrasound and orbital computed tomography.

The receptor was derived from a man aged 50 or older with Graves' ophthalmopathy. The V gene is TRBV27, the J gene TRBJ2-7, with 9 bases lining up with TRBD2. Input material: blood. The CDR3 DNA reads TGTGCCAGCAGTTTTGGAATAGCGGGAGCCTACGAGCAGTACTTC. Amino acid sequence: CASSFGIAGAYEQYF.